A single sample is the source of the 18 T cell receptor beta chains below, sequenced in a study of vaccination effects on CD4 cells after COVID-19. Their specific antigens are unknown. The table came from immunoSEQ multiplex PCR; TCRdb's copy has only in-frame clones and leaves some out. This sample has about 71,000 clones, with less than 85% found just once. With around ten days of culture completed, CD4+ T cells were isolated. All participants had two doses of either the BNT162b2 or mRNA-1273 vaccine. The sequencing here drew on CD4+ T cells from PBMCs cultured without peptide, taken after COVID-19 vaccination. Every receptor here comes from a human donor who received a COVID-19 vaccine.

The rearrangement links TRBV6-2 or TRBV6-3 to TRBJ2-4; D is unclear. Germline V gene data show CDR1 as MNHEY and CDR2 as SVGEGT. The V end was cut by 7 bases, the J end by 4 bases, with 17 bases between. CDR3 length: 15 amino acids. CDR3 amino acids: CASTPLKWQKNIQYF. The CDR3 coding sequence is TGTGCCAGCACCCCCCTCAAGTGGCAGAAAAACATTCAGTACTTC.

V usage is TRBV7-2 and J usage is TRBJ1-5, with D maybe TRBD1 (5 bases). The CDR3 is made up of 16 amino acids. Germline CDR1 and CDR2: SGHTA and FQGNSA. V dropped 4 bases and J dropped 2 bases, with 15 bases sitting between them. CDR3 nucleotides: TGTGCCAGCAGCTCGGACACCCCGAGGGGCAATCAGCCCCAGCATTTT. This codes for CASSSDTPRGNQPQHF.

This clone occurred a few times. The chain is built from TRBV19 and TRBJ1-5; the match to TRBD1 covers 8 bases. The CDR3 spans 15 residues. Trimming took 5 bases from V and 3 from J; bases not matched to a gene: 6. From germline, CDR1 is LNHDA and CDR2 SQIVND (reference sequence). The CDR3 loop is CASSLTGGPNQPQHF. The CDR3 coding sequence is TGTGCCAGTAGTTTAACAGGGGGACCCAATCAGCCCCAGCATTTT.

The chain couples TRBV6-4 to TRBJ2-1; maybe TRBD2 (6 bases). The V gene's germline CDR1 is MRHNA and CDR2 SNTAGT. Trimming pared 3 bases from V and 6 bases from J, leaving 9 bases between. This CDR3 is 13 amino acids long. Here the CDR3 DNA reads TGTGCCAGCAGTGATCGGGACTTCAATGAGCAGTTCTTC. Translated, it gives CASSDRDFNEQFF.

The chain is built from TRBV7-9 and TRBJ1-1; D perhaps matches TRBD1 (5 bases). The CDR3 length is 14 residues. Germline CDR1 reads SEHNR; CDR2 reads FQNEAQ (reference sequence). Trimming removed 5 bases at V and 0 bases at J, with 10 bases between. The CDR3 loop reads CASSRNRMNTEAFF. Here the CDR3 DNA reads TGTGCCAGCAGCCGCAACAGGATGAACACTGAAGCTTTCTTT.

This clone was observed a handful of times. The chain has TRBV7-9 and TRBJ2-5; 10 nucleotides line up with TRBD1. V was pared by 4 bases and J by 5 bases, with 7 bases of the junction left unmatched. Germline assignment: CDR1 SEHNR and CDR2 FQNEAQ (reference sequence). This CDR3 spans 15 amino acids. The CDR3 nucleotides read TGTGCCAGCAGCTCCCTAGACAGGGGGCTGGAGACCCAGTACTTC. The encoded protein is CASSSLDRGLETQYF.

The rearrangement links TRBV7-2 to TRBJ2-5; TRBD1 might be the D (5 bases). CDR1 SGHTA and CDR2 FQGNSA come from the germline V gene. This CDR3 is 12 amino acids long. Trimming stripped 2 bases from V and 5 bases from J, with 6 bases between. The CDR3 is CASSLKGETQYF. CDR3 sequence (DNA): TGTGCCAGCAGCTTAAAGGGGGAGACCCAGTACTTC. The entire variable domain, with the rest obtained from reference TRBV7-2 and TRBJ2-5, is as follows: GAGVSQSPSNKVTEKGKDVELRCDPISGHTALYWYRQSLGQGLEFLIYFQGNSAPDKSGLPSDRFSAERTGGSVSTLTIQRTQQEDSAVYLCASSLKGETQYFGPGTRLLVL.

The CDR3 DNA reads TGTGCCATCAGTGAGTCAGGAGCGGGGGGCCCCAATGAGCAGTTCTTC. Its translation is CAISESGAGGPNEQFF. The chain employs TRBV10-3 and TRBJ2-1; TRBD2 aligns across 9 bases. The V gene end was trimmed by 0 bases and the J gene end by 6 bases; junction bases not matched to a gene: 6. This CDR3 is 16 amino acids long. Germline V gives CDR1 ENHRY, CDR2 SYGVKD.

The J gene is TRBJ2-3, the V gene TRBV9; D gene unclear. CDR1 is SGDLS and CDR2 is YYNGEE in the germline V gene. Trimming took off 3 bases at V and 0 bases at J, with 11 bases between the two ends. The CDR3 extends over 15 amino acids. As DNA, the CDR3 is TGTGCCAGCAGCGCCCGGAGCCCTAGCACAGATACGCAGTATTTT. This sequence encodes CASSARSPSTDTQYF.

This chain connects TRBV30 to TRBJ1-1, with no clear D. The CDR3 has 11 amino acids. Trimming shortened V by 6 bases and J by 5 bases, and 10 bases separated the two germline ends. Germline V gene lookup returns CDR1 GTSNPN and CDR2 SVGIG (reference sequence). In DNA form, the CDR3 reads TGTGCCTGCCAGGCAGGTACTGAAGCTTTCTTT. It codes for CACQAGTEAFF.

The chain is built from TRBV27 and TRBJ2-1; D remains unclear. CDR3 length: 12 amino acids. Trimming removed 6 bases from V and 5 bases from J, with 8 bases in between. CDR1 and CDR2 (germline): MNHEY, SMNVEV (reference sequence). The CDR3 here is CASRSSDNEQFF. CDR3 nucleotide sequence: TGTGCCAGCAGGAGTTCTGACAATGAGCAGTTCTTC.

The J gene is TRBJ1-1, the V gene TRBV3-1 (or the pseudogene TRBV3-2); D is undetermined. V shed 1 base and J shed 4 bases, with 10 bases lying between them. This CDR3 has 14 residues. Germline V gene data show CDR1 as LGHDT and CDR2 as YNNKEL (reference sequence). The CDR3 loop is CASSQARGGTEAFF. The DNA for the CDR3 is TGTGCCAGCAGCCAAGCACGGGGTGGCACTGAAGCTTTCTTT.

This chain links TRBV7-3 with TRBJ2-1; D could derive from TRBD1 or TRBD2 (5 bases each). This CDR3 has 18 amino acids. Trimming stripped 4 bases from V and 1 base from J, with 20 bases between. Germline V gene data show CDR1 as SGHTA and CDR2 as FQGTGA. Here the CDR3 DNA reads TGTGCCAGCAGCTGGTCGACGGGGCCTCCAACGTCCTACAATGAGCAGTTCTTC. Translating it yields CASSWSTGPPTSYNEQFF.

This sequence joins TRBV2 and TRBJ2-7; no clear D. V dropped 4 bases and J dropped 0 bases, with 4 bases sitting between them. In germline, CDR1 is SNHLY, CDR2 FYNNEI. CDR3 length: 12 residues. CDR3 sequence (DNA): TGTGCCAGCAGTGGTGACTCCTACGAGCAGTACGTC. This translates into CASSGDSYEQYV.

This chain joins TRBV3-1 (or the pseudogene TRBV3-2) and TRBJ1-1; the match to TRBD1 covers 9 bases. V lost 4 bases, J lost 4 bases, and 10 bases stayed unmatched. The length of the CDR3 is 16 residues. The germline V gene has CDR1 LGHDT and CDR2 YNNKEL (reference sequence). The CDR3 protein is CASSPYRGQAGTEAFF. The CDR3, as DNA: TGTGCCAGCAGCCCATACAGGGGGCAGGCTGGCACTGAAGCTTTCTTT.

In the case of this clone: Other DNA sequences of this sample code for an identical CDR3. The genes are TRBV24-1 and TRBJ2-1, with 8 bases fitting TRBD2. Per germline, CDR1 KGHDR and CDR2 SFDVKD. CDR3 length: 16 amino acids. V shed 3 bases, J shed 2 bases, and the junction held 5 bases outside the gene matches. The CDR3 region is CATSDLSGGPYNEQFF. DNA for the CDR3: TGTGCCACCAGTGATCTATCGGGGGGGCCCTACAATGAGCAGTTCTTC.

The J gene is TRBJ1-5, the V gene TRBV5-8; weak D call: TRBD1 (6 bases). CDR3 length: 14 amino acids. With 2 bases removed from V and 8 bases from J, the gap between germline ends came to 14 bases. Per germline, CDR1 SGHTS and CDR2 YDEGEE. The CDR3 DNA sequence: TGTGCCAGCAGCTTAACAGGGAGTGGTGAGCCCCAGCATTTT. This sequence encodes CASSLTGSGEPQHF.

In this sample, this clone turned up once. V is TRBV5-1 and J is TRBJ1-2; no reliable D call. CDR1 SGHRS and CDR2 YFSETQ come from the germline V gene. Trimming took off 1 base at V and 3 bases at J, with 7 bases between the two ends. The CDR3 is 13 amino acids. The CDR3 loop reads CASSLSQDYGYTF. Written as DNA, the CDR3 is TGCGCCAGCAGCTTGAGTCAGGACTATGGCTACACCTTC.